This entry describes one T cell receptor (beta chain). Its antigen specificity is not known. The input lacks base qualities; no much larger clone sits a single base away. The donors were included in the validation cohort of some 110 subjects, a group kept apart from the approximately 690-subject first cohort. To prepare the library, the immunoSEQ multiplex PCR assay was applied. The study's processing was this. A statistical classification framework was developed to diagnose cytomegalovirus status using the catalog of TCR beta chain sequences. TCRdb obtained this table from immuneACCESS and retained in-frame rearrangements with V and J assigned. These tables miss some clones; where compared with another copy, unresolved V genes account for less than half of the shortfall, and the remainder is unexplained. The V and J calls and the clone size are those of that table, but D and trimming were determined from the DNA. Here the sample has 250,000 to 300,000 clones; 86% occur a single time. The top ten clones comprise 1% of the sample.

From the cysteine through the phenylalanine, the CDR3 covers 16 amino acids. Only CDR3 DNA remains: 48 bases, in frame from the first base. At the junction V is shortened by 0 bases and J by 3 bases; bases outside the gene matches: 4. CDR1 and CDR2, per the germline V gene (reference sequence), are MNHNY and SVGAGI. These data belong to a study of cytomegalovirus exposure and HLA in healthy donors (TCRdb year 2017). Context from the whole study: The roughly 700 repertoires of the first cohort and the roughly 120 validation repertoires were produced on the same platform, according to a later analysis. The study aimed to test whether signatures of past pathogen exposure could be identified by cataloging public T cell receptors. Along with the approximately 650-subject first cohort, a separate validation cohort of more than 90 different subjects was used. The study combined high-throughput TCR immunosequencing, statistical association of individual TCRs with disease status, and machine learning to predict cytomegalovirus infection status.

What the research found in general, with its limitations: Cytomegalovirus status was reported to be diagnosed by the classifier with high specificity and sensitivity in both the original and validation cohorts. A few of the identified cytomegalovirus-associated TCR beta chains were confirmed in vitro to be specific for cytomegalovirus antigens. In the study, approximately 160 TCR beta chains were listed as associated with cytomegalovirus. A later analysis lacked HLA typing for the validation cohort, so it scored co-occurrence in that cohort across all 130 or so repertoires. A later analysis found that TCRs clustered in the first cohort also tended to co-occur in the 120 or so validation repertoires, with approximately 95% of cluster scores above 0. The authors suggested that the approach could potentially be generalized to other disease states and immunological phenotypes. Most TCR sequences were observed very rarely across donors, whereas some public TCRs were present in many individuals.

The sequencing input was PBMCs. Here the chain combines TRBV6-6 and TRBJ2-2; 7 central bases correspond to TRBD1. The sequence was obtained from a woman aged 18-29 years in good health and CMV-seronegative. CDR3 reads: CASSYSRQGDTGELFF. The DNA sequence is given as TGTGCCAGCAGTTACTCGCGACAGGGAGACACCGGGGAGCTGTTTTTT.